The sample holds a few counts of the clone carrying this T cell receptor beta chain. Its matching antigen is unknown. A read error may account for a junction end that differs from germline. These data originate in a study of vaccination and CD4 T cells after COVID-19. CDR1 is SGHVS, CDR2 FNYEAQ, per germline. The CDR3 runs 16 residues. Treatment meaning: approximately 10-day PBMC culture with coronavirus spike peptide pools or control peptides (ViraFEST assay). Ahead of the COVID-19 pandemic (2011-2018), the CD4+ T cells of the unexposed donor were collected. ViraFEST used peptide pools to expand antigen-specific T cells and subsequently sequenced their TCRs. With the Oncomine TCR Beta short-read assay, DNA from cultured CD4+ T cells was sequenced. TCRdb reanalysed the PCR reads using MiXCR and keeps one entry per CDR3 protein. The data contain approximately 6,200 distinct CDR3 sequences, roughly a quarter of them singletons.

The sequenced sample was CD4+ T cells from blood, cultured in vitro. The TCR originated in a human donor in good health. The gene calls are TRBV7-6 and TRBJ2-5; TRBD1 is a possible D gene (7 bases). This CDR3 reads CASSLNPGGPGETQYF. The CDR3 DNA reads TGTGCTAGCAGCCTCAACCCAGGGGGGCCAGGAGAGACCCAGTACTTC.